This T cell receptor beta chain comes out of a study of T cells after yellow fever vaccination. General study results and limits: Abundant clonotypes from the bulk population could get into FACS-sorted repertoires as contaminants. The booster saw the reappearance of most primary-vaccination clones (about 95% CD4, 70% to 90% CD8).

As concerns this clonotype: What it recognizes is unknown.

Via MiXCR, TCRdb re-called the 5' RACE reads, giving one row per CDR3 protein. This table has around 590,000 distinct CDR3 sequences, around 12% appearing once. The source of this sequence is a man aged 30 to 39 who received the YFV17D yellow fever vaccine. This specimen was PBMCs, taken on the day of the yellow fever booster vaccination.

The CDR3 here is CSATSRDGRYEQYF. The CDR3, as DNA: TGCAGTGCTACGTCAAGGGACGGAAGATACGAGCAGTACTTC. The genes are TRBV20-1 and TRBJ2-7, with D possibly being TRBD1 or TRBD2 (5 bases each). V lost 4 bases, J lost 4 bases, and 17 bases lay in between. This CDR3 has 14 amino acids. CDR1 DFQATT and CDR2 SNEGSKA come from the germline V gene (reference sequence).